This T cell receptor beta chain was profiled in a study of blood T cells in healthy people across ages. Primers used in a second PCR of about 6 to 11 cycles were a sample-barcoded 5' primer and a J-beta primer mix. Sequencing yielded, for each sample, at least 3 million paired-end reads carrying CDR3. Via MiXCR, TCRdb re-called the 5' RACE reads, giving one row per CDR3 protein. Of approximately 600,000 distinct CDR3 sequences in the sample, under 65% were seen once. CDR1 and CDR2 from the germline V gene are SEHNR and FQNEAQ (reference sequence). This CDR3 has 15 amino acids. The V and J ends lost 5 bases and 3 bases, in that order; junction bases with no gene match: 7.

The chain couples TRBV7-9 to TRBJ1-2, with TRBD1 matching 9 bases. Sequencing was done on a sample of blood. This TCR came from a man aged 60 to 75 in good health. The CDR3 here is CASSPQGAEDYGYTF. The CDR3, as DNA: TGTGCCAGCAGCCCACAGGGGGCGGAGGACTATGGCTACACCTTC.